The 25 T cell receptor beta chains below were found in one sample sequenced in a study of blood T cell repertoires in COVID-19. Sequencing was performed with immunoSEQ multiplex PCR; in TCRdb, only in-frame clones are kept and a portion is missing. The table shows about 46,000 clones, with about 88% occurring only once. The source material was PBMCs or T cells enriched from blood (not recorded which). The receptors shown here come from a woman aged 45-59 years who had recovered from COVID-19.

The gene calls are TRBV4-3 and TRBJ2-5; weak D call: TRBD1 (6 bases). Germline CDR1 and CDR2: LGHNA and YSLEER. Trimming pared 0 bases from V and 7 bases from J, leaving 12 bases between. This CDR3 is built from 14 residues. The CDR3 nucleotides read TGCGCCAGCAGCCAAGATCCGGGCAGGGGGACCCAGTACTTC. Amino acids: CASSQDPGRGTQYF.

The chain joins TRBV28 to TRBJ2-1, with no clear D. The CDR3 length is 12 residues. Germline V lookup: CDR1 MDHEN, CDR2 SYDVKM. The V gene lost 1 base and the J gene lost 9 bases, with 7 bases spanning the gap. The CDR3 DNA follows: TGTGCCAGCAGTTTATCTGGCACTGAGCAGTTCTTC. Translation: CASSLSGTEQFF.

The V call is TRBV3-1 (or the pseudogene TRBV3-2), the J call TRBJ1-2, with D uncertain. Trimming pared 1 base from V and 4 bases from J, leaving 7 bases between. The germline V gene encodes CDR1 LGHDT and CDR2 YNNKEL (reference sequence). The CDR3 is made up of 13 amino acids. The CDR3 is CASSQALSYGYTF. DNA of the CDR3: TGTGCCAGCAGCCAAGCTTTATCCTATGGCTACACCTTC.

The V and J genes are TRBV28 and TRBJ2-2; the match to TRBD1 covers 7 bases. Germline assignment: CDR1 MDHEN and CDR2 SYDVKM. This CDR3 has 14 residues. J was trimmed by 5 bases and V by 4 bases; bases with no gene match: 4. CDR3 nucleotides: TGTGCCAGCAGTTCAGGACAGGCGACCGGGGAGCTGTTTTTT. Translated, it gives CASSSGQATGELFF.

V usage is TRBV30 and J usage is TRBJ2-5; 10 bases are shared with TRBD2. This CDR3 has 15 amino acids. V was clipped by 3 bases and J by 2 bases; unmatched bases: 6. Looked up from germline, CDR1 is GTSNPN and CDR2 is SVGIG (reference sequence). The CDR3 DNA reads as TGTGCCTGGAGGGGAGGACTAGCGGATCAAGAGACCCAGTACTTC. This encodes CAWRGGLADQETQYF.

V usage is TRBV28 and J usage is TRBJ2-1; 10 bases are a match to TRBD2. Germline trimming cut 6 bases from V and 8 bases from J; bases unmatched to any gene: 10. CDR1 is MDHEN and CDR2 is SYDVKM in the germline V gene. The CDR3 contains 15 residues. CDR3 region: CASRTPSGSNYEQFF. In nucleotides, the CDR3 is TGTGCCAGCAGAACCCCTAGCGGGAGTAACTATGAGCAGTTCTTC. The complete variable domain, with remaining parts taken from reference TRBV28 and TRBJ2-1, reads DVKVTQSSRYLVKRTGEKVFLECVQDMDHENMFWYRQDPGLGLRLIYFSYDVKMKEKGDIPEGYSVSREKKERFSLILESASTNQTSMYLCASRTPSGSNYEQFFGPGTRLTVL.

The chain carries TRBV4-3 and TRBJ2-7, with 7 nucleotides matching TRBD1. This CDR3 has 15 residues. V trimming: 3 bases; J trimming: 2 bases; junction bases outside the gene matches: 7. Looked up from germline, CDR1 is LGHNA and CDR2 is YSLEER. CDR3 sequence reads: CASSQNHRGPYEQYF. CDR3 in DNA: TGCGCCAGCAGCCAGAATCACAGGGGACCCTACGAGCAGTACTTC.

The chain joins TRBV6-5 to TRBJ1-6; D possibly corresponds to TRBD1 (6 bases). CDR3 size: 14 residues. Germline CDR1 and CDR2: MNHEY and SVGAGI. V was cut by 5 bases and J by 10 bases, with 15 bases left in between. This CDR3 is CASSITGQRSPLHF. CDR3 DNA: TGTGCCAGCAGTATCACAGGGCAGAGGTCACCCCTCCACTTT.

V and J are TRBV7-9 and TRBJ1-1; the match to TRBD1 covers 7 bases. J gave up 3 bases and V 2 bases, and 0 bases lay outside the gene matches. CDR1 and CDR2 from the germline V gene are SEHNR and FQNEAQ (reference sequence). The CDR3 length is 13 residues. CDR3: CASSLTGDTEAFF. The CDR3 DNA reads TGTGCCAGCAGCTTAACAGGGGACACTGAAGCTTTCTTT.

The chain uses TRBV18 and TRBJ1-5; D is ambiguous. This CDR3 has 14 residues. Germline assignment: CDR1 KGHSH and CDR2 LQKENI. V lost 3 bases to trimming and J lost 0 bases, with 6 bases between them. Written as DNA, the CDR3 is TGTGCCAGCTCACCCCAGGATAGCAATCAGCCCCAGCATTTT. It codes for CASSPQDSNQPQHF.

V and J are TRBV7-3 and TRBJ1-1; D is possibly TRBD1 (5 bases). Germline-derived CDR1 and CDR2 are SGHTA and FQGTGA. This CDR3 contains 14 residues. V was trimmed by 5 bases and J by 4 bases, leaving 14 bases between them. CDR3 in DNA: TGTGCCAGCAGCCCCCAGGGTGGAAGCACTGAAGCTTTCTTT. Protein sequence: CASSPQGGSTEAFF.

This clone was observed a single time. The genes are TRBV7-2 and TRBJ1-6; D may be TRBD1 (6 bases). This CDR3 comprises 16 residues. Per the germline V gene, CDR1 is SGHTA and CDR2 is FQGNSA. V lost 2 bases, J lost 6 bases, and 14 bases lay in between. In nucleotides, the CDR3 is TGTGCCAGCAGCTTATTTGGGACACATATTAATTCACCCCTCCACTTT. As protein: CASSLFGTHINSPLHF.

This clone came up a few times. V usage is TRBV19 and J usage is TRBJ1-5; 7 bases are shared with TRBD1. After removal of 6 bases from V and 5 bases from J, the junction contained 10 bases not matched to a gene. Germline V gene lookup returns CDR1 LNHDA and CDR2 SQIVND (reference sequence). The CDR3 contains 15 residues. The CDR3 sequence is CASRDRSRVYQPQHF. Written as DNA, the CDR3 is TGTGCCAGTAGGGACAGGAGCCGCGTGTATCAGCCCCAGCATTTT.

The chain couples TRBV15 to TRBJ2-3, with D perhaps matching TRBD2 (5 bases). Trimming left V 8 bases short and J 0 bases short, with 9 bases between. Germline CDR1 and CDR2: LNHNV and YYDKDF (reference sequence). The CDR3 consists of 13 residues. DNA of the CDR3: TGTGCCACCGGGAGACAAAGCACAGATACGCAGTATTTT. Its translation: CATGRQSTDTQYF.

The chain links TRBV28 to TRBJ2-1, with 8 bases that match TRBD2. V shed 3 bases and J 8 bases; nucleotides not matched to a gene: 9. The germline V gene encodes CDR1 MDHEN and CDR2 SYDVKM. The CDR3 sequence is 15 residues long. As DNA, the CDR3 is TGTGCCAGCAGTTTGATAGCGGGACCATGGGATGAGCAGTTCTTC. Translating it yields CASSLIAGPWDEQFF.

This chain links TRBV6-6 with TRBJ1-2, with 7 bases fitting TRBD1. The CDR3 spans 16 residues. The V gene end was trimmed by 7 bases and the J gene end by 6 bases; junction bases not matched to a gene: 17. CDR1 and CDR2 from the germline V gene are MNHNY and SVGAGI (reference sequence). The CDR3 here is CASIDGTEVPRDGYTF. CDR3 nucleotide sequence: TGTGCCAGCATCGACGGGACAGAGGTTCCCCGAGATGGCTACACCTTC.

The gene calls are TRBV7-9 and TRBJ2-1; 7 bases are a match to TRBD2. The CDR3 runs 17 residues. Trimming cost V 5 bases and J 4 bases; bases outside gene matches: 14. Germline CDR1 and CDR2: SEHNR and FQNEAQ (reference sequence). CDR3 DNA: TGTGCCAGCAGCGGAAGGCGGGAGACCCTTCTATACAATGAGCAGTTCTTC. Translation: CASSGRRETLLYNEQFF.

The CDR3 DNA follows: TGTGCCAGCAGTGTGTGGGTACTAGCGGAGGGGAGCACAGATACGCAGTATTTT. Its protein product is CASSVWVLAEGSTDTQYF. The chain employs TRBV2 and TRBJ2-3; 8 bases map to TRBD2. Germline CDR1 SNHLY, CDR2 FYNNEI. The CDR3 has 18 residues. V shed 4 bases, J shed 0 bases, and the junction held 12 bases outside the gene matches. Drawing the rest from reference TRBV2 and TRBJ2-3, the complete variable domain is EPEVTQTPSHQVTQMGQEVILRCVPISNHLYFYWYRQILGQKVEFLVSFYNNEISEKSEIFDDQFSVERPDGSNFTLKIRSTKLEDSAMYFCASSVWVLAEGSTDTQYFGPGTRLTVL.

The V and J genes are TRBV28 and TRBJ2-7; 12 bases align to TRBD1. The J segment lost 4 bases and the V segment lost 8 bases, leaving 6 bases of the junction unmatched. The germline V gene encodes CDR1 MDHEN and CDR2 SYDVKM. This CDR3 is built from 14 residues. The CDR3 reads CASQWDRGLYEQYF. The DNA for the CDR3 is TGTGCCAGCCAATGGGACAGGGGGCTTTACGAGCAGTACTTC.

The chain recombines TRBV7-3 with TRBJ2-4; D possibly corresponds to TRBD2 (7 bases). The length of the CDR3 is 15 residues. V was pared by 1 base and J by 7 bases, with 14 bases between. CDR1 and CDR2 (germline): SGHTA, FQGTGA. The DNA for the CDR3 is TGTGCCAGCAGCTTAAACCCCGGGGGGCTGAACATTCAGTACTTC. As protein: CASSLNPGGLNIQYF.

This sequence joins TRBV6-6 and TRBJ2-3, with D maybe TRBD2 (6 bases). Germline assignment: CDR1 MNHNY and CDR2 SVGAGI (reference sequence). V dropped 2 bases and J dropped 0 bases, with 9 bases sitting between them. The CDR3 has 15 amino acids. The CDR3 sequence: CASSYLGGSTDTQYF. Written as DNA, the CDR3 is TGTGCCAGCAGTTACCTGGGAGGAAGCACAGATACGCAGTATTTT.

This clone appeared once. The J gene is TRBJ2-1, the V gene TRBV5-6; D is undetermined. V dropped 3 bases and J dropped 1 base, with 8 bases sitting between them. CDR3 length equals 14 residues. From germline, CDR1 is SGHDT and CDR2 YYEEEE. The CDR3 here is CASSYTGSYNEQFF. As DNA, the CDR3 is TGTGCCAGCAGCTACACGGGTTCCTACAATGAGCAGTTCTTC.

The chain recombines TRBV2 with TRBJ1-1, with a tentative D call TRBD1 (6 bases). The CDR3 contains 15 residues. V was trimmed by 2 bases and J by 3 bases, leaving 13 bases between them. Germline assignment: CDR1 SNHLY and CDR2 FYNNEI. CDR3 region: CASSEIPGQDTEAFF. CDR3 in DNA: TGTGCCAGCAGTGAAATTCCGGGACAAGACACTGAAGCTTTCTTT.

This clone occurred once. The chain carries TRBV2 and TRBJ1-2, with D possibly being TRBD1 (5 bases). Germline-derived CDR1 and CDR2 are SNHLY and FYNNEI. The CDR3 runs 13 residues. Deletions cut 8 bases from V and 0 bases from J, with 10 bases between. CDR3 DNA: TGTGCCAGCCGGGACTTAGCTAACTATGGCTACACCTTC. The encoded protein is CASRDLANYGYTF.

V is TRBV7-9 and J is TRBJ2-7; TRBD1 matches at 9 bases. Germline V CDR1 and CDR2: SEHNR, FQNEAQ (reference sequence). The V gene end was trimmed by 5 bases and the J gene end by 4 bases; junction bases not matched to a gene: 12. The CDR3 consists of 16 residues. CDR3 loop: CASSLAPGQGLYEQYF. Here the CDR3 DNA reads TGTGCCAGCAGCCTCGCCCCGGGACAGGGTCTATACGAGCAGTACTTC. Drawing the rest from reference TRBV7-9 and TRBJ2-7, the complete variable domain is DTGVSQNPRHKITKRGQNVTFRCDPISEHNRLYWYRQTLGQGPEFLTYFQNEAQLEKSRLLSDRFSAERPKGSFSTLEIQRTEQGDSAMYLCASSLAPGQGLYEQYFGPGTRLTVT.